Each of the 19 T cell receptor beta chains below was sequenced from the same sample in a study of cytomegalovirus exposure and HLA in healthy donors (dated by TCRdb to about 2017). Library method: the immunoSEQ multiplex PCR assay. For the multiplex PCR, a mixture combining 60 forward primers for TCR Vbeta segments and 13 reverse primers for TCR Jbeta segments was used. The source is immuneACCESS, and TCRdb retained only in-frame sequences with V and J called. Part of the clones is not carried over; for the studies checked, unresolved V genes explain less than half of this, and the remainder is unexplained. The sample profile shows more than 95,000 clones; under 20% of them were found once. The top ten clones comprise approximately 2.6% of the sample. The specimen sequenced was PBMCs. All receptors come from a female donor in good health and CMV-seropositive.

The V call is TRBV9, the J call TRBJ2-7; TRBD1 is a possible D gene (6 bases). The V end was cut by 4 bases, the J end by 10 bases, with 21 bases between. The CDR3 runs 14 residues. Germline values: CDR1 SGDLS, CDR2 YYNGEE. The CDR3 sequence: CASSSLGGTGKQYF. The CDR3 region has the DNA TGTGCCAGCAGCTCTCTTGGGGGCACAGGGAAACAGTACTTC.

This chain links TRBV11-2 with TRBJ2-5; TRBD1 is a possible D gene (5 bases). CDR3 size: 13 residues. Trimming removed 5 bases from V and 5 bases from J, with 12 bases in between. Germline V gives CDR1 SGHAT, CDR2 FQNNGV. The DNA of the CDR3 is TGTGCCAGCAGCCGCAGGGTCGAGGAGACCCAGTACTTC. Translated, it gives CASSRRVEETQYF.

This clone was picked up a small number of times. The rearrangement links TRBV7-9 to TRBJ2-7; 8 bases match TRBD1. The CDR3 runs to 14 residues. The V and J ends lost 5 bases and 2 bases, in that order; junction bases with no gene match: 5. In germline, CDR1 is SEHNR, CDR2 FQNEAQ (reference sequence). The chain's CDR3 is CASSGTGATYEQYF. The CDR3 DNA sequence: TGTGCCAGCAGCGGGACAGGAGCGACCTACGAGCAGTACTTC.

This chain links TRBV19 with TRBJ1-5; 8 nucleotides align to TRBD1. Trimming removed 6 bases from V and 6 bases from J; junction bases left unmatched: 4. The CDR3 contains 13 residues. Germline CDR1 and CDR2: LNHDA and SQIVND (reference sequence). The CDR3 loop is CASRGQGSQPQHF. The CDR3 DNA follows: TGTGCCAGTAGAGGACAGGGAAGTCAGCCCCAGCATTTT.

This clone came up a few times. This sequence joins TRBV10-1 and TRBJ2-1; 11 bases map to TRBD2. The germline CDR1 and CDR2 sequences are WNHNN and SYGVQD (reference sequence). CDR3 length: 15 residues. Trimming at V came to 3 bases and at J to 8 bases, leaving 6 bases not matched to a gene. CDR3 in DNA: TGCGCCAGCAGTGACGCTAGCGGGGGGTATGATGAGCAGTTCTTC. Amino acid sequence: CASSDASGGYDEQFF.

This clone was recorded at least ten times. V is TRBV2 and J is TRBJ2-3, with a possible D match to TRBD1 (6 bases). With 4 bases removed from V and 1 base from J, the gap between germline ends came to 9 bases. In germline, CDR1 is SNHLY, CDR2 FYNNEI. The CDR3 is 14 amino acids. CDR3 residues: CASSGAGGTDTQYF. DNA of the CDR3: TGTGCCAGCAGTGGCGCAGGGGGCACAGATACGCAGTATTTT.

This sequence joins TRBV5-1 and TRBJ2-3, with TRBD2 matching over 11 bases. Trimming took 0 bases from V and 4 from J; bases not matched to a gene: 4. CDR1 and CDR2 from the germline V gene are SGHRS and YFSETQ. The CDR3 spans 16 residues. The CDR3 is CASSLVLAGASDTQYF. CDR3 sequence (DNA): TGCGCCAGCAGCTTGGTACTAGCGGGAGCATCAGATACGCAGTATTTT.

The chain combines TRBV28 with TRBJ2-3, with D possibly matching TRBD2 (5 bases). V gave up 3 bases and J gave up 3 bases, with 16 bases separating them. The CDR3 sequence is 16 residues long. The germline gives CDR1 MDHEN, CDR2 SYDVKM. The CDR3 spells CASSFLSGGETDTQYF. CDR3 DNA sequence: TGTGCCAGCAGTTTCTTGAGCGGTGGGGAGACAGATACGCAGTATTTT.

The chain couples TRBV11-2 to TRBJ2-5, with no clear D. CDR3 length equals 13 residues. V lost 3 bases to trimming and J lost 0 bases, with 5 bases between them. Germline assignment: CDR1 SGHAT and CDR2 FQNNGV. CDR3 in amino acids: CASSFSYQETQYF. The DNA of the CDR3 is TGTGCCAGCAGCTTCTCGTACCAAGAGACCCAGTACTTC.

The chain links TRBV7-7 to TRBJ2-5; 7 bases map to TRBD1. The ends lost 5 bases at V and 4 bases at J; junction bases unmatched: 4. CDR1 is SSHAT and CDR2 is FNYEAQ in the germline V gene (reference sequence). The CDR3 totals 13 residues. The CDR3 bases are TGTGCCAGCAGCCGACAGGGATCAGAGACCCAGTACTTC. Its protein product is CASSRQGSETQYF.

This clone has only a few counts. V gene TRBV11-2 combines with J gene TRBJ2-7; TRBD2 matches 11 bases. J gave up 7 bases and V 8 bases, and 13 bases lay outside the gene matches. Germline lookup yields CDR1 SGHAT and CDR2 FQNNGV. This CDR3 has 15 amino acids. CDR3 sequence reads: CASGKTSGKGREQYF. The DNA for the CDR3 is TGTGCCAGCGGCAAGACTAGCGGGAAAGGTAGGGAGCAGTACTTC. Full variable domain (remainder filled in from reference TRBV11-2 and TRBJ2-7): EAGVAQSPRYKIIEKRQSVAFWCNPISGHATLYWYQQILGQGPKLLIQFQNNGVVDDSQLPKDRFSAERLKGVDSTLKIQPAKLEDSAVYLCASGKTSGKGREQYFGPGTRLTVT.

This sequence joins TRBV5-4 and TRBJ1-6; no clear D. Germline V CDR1 and CDR2: SGHNT, YYREEE (reference sequence). The CDR3 length is 12 residues. V lost 2 bases and J lost 9, with 6 bases in between. CDR3 nucleotide sequence: TGTGCCAGCAGCTTAGACTTTTCACCCCTCCACTTT. This gives the protein CASSLDFSPLHF.

This clone appeared once. The chain employs TRBV27 and TRBJ2-6; maybe TRBD2 (5 bases). Germline V gives CDR1 MNHEY, CDR2 SMNVEV (reference sequence). This CDR3 has 17 amino acids. V dropped 0 bases and J dropped 2 bases, with 11 bases sitting between them. CDR3 DNA: TGTGCCAGCAGTTTATCGAGGGCGGAGGCTGGGGCCAACGTCCTGACTTTC. This sequence encodes CASSLSRAEAGANVLTF.

This chain links TRBV10-3 with TRBJ1-2; 8 bases line up with TRBD1. Trimming removed 7 bases from V and 6 bases from J; junction bases left unmatched: 4. This CDR3 is 12 amino acids long. Looked up from germline, CDR1 is ENHRY and CDR2 is SYGVKD. The CDR3 protein is CAIKTTGDGYTF. The CDR3 nucleotides are TGTGCCATCAAGACGACAGGGGATGGCTACACCTTC.

This chain uses TRBV27 with TRBJ2-3, with TRBD1 identical over 7 bases. J lost 8 bases, V lost 3 bases, and 8 bases had no gene match. The CDR3 consists of 14 residues. Germline V CDR1 and CDR2: MNHEY, SMNVEV (reference sequence). The CDR3 DNA reads TGTGCCAGCAGTTTCCTCAACCGGGACAGTACGCAGTATTTT. Its protein is CASSFLNRDSTQYF.

The rearrangement joins TRBV6-1 to TRBJ2-4, with no clear D. The germline CDR1 and CDR2 sequences are MNHNS and SASEGT. The CDR3 runs 12 residues. V dropped 2 bases and J dropped 9 bases, with 8 bases sitting between them. CDR3 nucleotide sequence: TGTGCCAGCAGTGAAAGACAAGCCATTCAGTACTTC. This codes for CASSERQAIQYF.

This clone was detected only a few times. The V call is TRBV7-8, the J call TRBJ1-4; D gene ambiguous. CDR1 SGHVS and CDR2 FQNEAQ come from the germline V gene. Deletions cut 1 base from V and 8 bases from J, with 11 bases between. The CDR3 spans 14 residues. CDR3 nucleotides: TGTGCCAGCAGCTTAGAAGTAGAATGGGAAAAACTGTTTTTT. Translated: CASSLEVEWEKLFF. Drawing the rest from reference TRBV7-8 and TRBJ1-4, the complete variable domain is GAGVSQSPRYKVAKRGQDVALRCDPISGHVSLFWYQQALGQGPEFLTYFQNEAQLDKSGLPSDRFFAERPEGSVSTLKIQRTQQEDSAVYLCASSLEVEWEKLFFGSGTQLSVL.

The J gene is TRBJ2-7, the V gene TRBV7-2; 9 positions match TRBD1. V dropped 5 bases and J dropped 7; count of bases not matched to a gene: 12. This CDR3 has 15 residues. In germline, CDR1 is SGHTA, CDR2 FQGNSA. DNA of the CDR3: TGTGCCAGCAGCGGCGGACAGGGGAGTATTCTGGAGCAGTACTTC. Residues: CASSGGQGSILEQYF.

The rearrangement joins TRBV27 to TRBJ2-1; 8 bases match TRBD1. With V trimmed by 5 bases and J by 0 bases, 6 bases remained unmatched. Germline V CDR1 and CDR2: MNHEY, SMNVEV (reference sequence). The CDR3 length is 16 residues. Here the CDR3 reads CASSLLQGGSYNEQFF. DNA for the CDR3: TGTGCCAGCAGTCTGTTACAGGGGGGCTCCTACAATGAGCAGTTCTTC.